This TCR beta chain was documented in a study of cytomegalovirus exposure and HLA in healthy donors. Study results and limitations: There were several of the most significant clusters that appeared linked to common viral pathogens in a later analysis. Some V segments, TRBV6-2 and TRBV6-3 among them, were indistinguishable and were therefore excluded.

CDR1 and CDR2 from the germline V gene are SGHAT and FQNNGV. The germline V and J ends were trimmed by 3 bases and 6 bases, with 9 bases remaining between them. This CDR3 has 12 residues. A note on this clone: Its antigen is undetermined.

Primers: 60 Vbeta forward and 13 Jbeta reverse. Profiled with immunoSEQ multiplex PCR; TCRdb holds only in-frame clones, not every one. The table records about 150,000 clones, approximately 86% of them present only once. The receptor's source is a young woman in good health and CMV-seronegative. What was sequenced was PBMCs. V is TRBV11-2 and J is TRBJ2-7; possible D gene TRBD2, 5 bases. The CDR3 nucleotides are TGTGCCAGCAGCTTCTTCCGGGGCGAGCAGTACTTC. This sequence encodes CASSFFRGEQYF.